These T cell receptor beta chains were read from a single sample in a study of T cells after somatic rescue of genetic block. Only in-frame clones appear in the TCRdb table, and some are missing; sequencing was by immunoSEQ multiplex PCR. The sample contains under 15,000 clones, roughly 73% of which appear only once. What was sequenced was peripheral blood mononuclear cells (PBMCs). The receptors stem from a boy aged 5-17 years. Both conserved end residues are part of each CDR3. The D gene is left open where the match is weak. Size is omitted from some rows. Given values are once, few, many or a class for expanded clones.

>TRBJ2-7|.|TRBV6-5|TRBD1
CASSADRGRYEQYF
TGTGCCAGCAGTGCAGACAGGGGGCGGTACGAGCAGTACTTC
>TRBJ2-7|few|TRBV5-1|TRBD2
CASSFLAGGPYEQYF
TGCGCCAGCAGCTTTCTAGCGGGAGGGCCATACGAGCAGTACTTC
>TRBJ2-7|.|TRBV7-2|TRBD2
CASSWGLAGTYEQYF
TGTGCCAGCAGCTGGGGACTAGCGGGAACCTACGAGCAGTACTTC
>TRBJ2-7|.|TRBV6-1|.
CASSVLGSYEQYF
TGTGCCAGCAGTGTCCTAGGTTCCTACGAGCAGTACTTC
>TRBJ2-4|.|TRBV7-9|.
CASSAASAKNIQYF
TGTGCCAGCAGCGCAGCTAGCGCCAAAAACATTCAGTACTTC
>TRBJ2-7|.|TRBV30|.
CAWSGPNSYEQYF
TGTGCCTGGAGTGGACCCAACTCCTACGAGCAGTACTTC
>TRBJ2-7|.|TRBV10-3|.
CAISEFTGTEAYEQYF
TGTGCCATCAGTGAGTTTACCGGGACGGAAGCCTACGAGCAGTACTTC
>TRBJ1-4|.|TRBV19|.
CASSISPNEKLFF
TGTGCCAGTAGTATATCACCTAATGAAAAACTGTTTTTT
>TRBJ2-7|.|TRBV6-1|.
CASREWAGQQYF
TGTGCCAGCAGAGAGTGGGCGGGCCAGCAGTACTTC
>TRBJ2-3|.|TRBV6-5|.
CASSYSGSYTDTQYF
TGTGCCAGCAGTTACTCGGGCAGCTACACAGATACGCAGTATTTT
>TRBJ1-1|.|TRBV6-1|.
CASSGWGIPTEAFF
TGTGCCAGCAGTGGGTGGGGGATACCCACTGAAGCTTTCTTT
>TRBJ2-3|.|TRBV9|.
CASSVDASTDTQYF
TGTGCCAGCAGCGTAGATGCTAGCACAGATACGCAGTATTTT
>TRBJ2-7|.|TRBV30|TRBD1
CAWNSWGTVNYEQYF
TGTGCCTGGAATTCTTGGGGGACAGTTAACTACGAGCAGTACTTC
>TRBJ1-6|.|TRBV7-9|.
CASSFTPGDSPLHF
TGTGCCAGCAGCTTTACACCAGGGGATTCACCCCTCCACTTT
>TRBJ1-1|few|TRBV5-1|.
CASSLEPSGPVPPEAFF
TGCGCCAGCAGCTTGGAACCTTCAGGGCCGGTTCCCCCAGAAGCTTTCTTT
>TRBJ2-7|.|TRBV6-1|.
CASWGEVYEQYF
TGTGCCAGCTGGGGGGAGGTCTACGAGCAGTACTTC
>TRBJ1-1|few|TRBV10-3|TRBD1
CAIKGQNLMNTEAFF
TGTGCCATCAAGGGACAGAACCTAATGAACACTGAAGCTTTCTTT
>TRBJ2-7|.|TRBV11-3|.
CASSLDYRYEQYF
TGTGCCAGCAGCTTGGACTACCGCTACGAGCAGTACTTC
>TRBJ2-6|.|TRBV11-2|.
CASSHRGRLGANVLTF
TGTGCCAGCAGCCACCGGGGGCGGTTGGGGGCCAACGTCCTGACTTTC
>TRBJ2-7|.|TRBV7-8|.
CASSLETARGHDYEQYF
TGTGCCAGCAGCTTAGAGACGGCCCGGGGACATGACTACGAGCAGTACTTC
>TRBJ2-5|.|TRBV28|.
CASSYRTGGGETQYF
TGTGCCAGCAGCTACCGTACAGGGGGGGGAGAGACCCAGTACTTC
>TRBJ2-2|.|TRBV7-9|TRBD2
CASRITNLAGVEGGELFF
TGTGCCAGCAGGATTACTAATCTAGCGGGAGTTGAAGGCGGGGAGCTGTTTTTT
>TRBJ1-6|.|TRBV13|TRBD1
CASSSSSEGQGASPLHF
TGTGCCAGCAGCTCATCCTCCGAGGGACAGGGGGCTTCACCCCTCCACTTT
>TRBJ1-5|.|TRBV7-9|TRBD1
CASSLVGQGDQPQHF
TGTGCCAGCAGCTTAGTCGGACAGGGAGATCAGCCCCAGCATTTT
>TRBJ2-1|.|TRBV27|.
CASSLRGYNEQFF
TGTGCCAGCAGTTTAAGGGGTTACAATGAGCAGTTCTTC
>TRBJ2-7|.|TRBV30|TRBD2
CAWSGGLAGYEQYF
TGTGCCTGGAGCGGGGGACTAGCCGGCTACGAGCAGTACTTC
>TRBJ2-5|.|TRBV5-1|TRBD1
CASRIPGQGLLRVIGQYF
TGCGCCAGCAGGATACCGGGACAGGGTTTACTACGTGTGATCGGGCAGTACTTC
>TRBJ2-4|.|TRBV10-3|.
CAISESAGGKNIQYF
TGTGCCATCAGTGAGTCGGCAGGAGGGAAAAACATTCAGTACTTC
>TRBJ2-2|.|TRBV10-3|.
CAISVGLSNTGELFF
TGTGCCATCAGCGTGGGACTCTCGAACACCGGGGAGCTGTTTTTT
>TRBJ2-3|once|TRBV10-3|TRBD2
CAISDLAGAGTDTQYF
TGTGCCATCAGTGACCTAGCGGGGGCAGGCACAGATACGCAGTATTTT
>TRBJ1-6|.|TRBV13|.
CASSFGQGNSPLHF
TGTGCCAGCAGCTTTGGGCAGGGTAATTCACCCCTCCACTTT
>TRBJ1-3|few|TRBV9|.
CASSPGPGGPGNTIYF
TGTGCCAGCAGCCCCGGCCCCGGGGGGCCTGGAAACACCATATATTTT
>TRBJ1-2|.|TRBV28|.
CASSSPSRGTIGINYGYTF
TGTGCCAGCAGTTCCCCCTCCAGGGGTACCATAGGAATAAACTATGGCTACACCTTC
>TRBJ2-1|.|TRBV11-2|TRBD2
CASSLDRTSGGLYNEQFF
TGTGCCAGCAGCTTAGACCGGACTAGCGGGGGCCTCTACAATGAGCAGTTCTTC
>TRBJ1-1|.|TRBV6-5|.
CASRQVPGAATEAFF
TGTGCCAGCAGGCAGGTCCCCGGCGCGGCCACTGAAGCTTTCTTT
>TRBJ1-6|.|TRBV9|TRBD1
CASSVTGDNSPLHF
TGTGCCAGCAGCGTAACAGGGGATAATTCACCCCTCCACTTT
>TRBJ2-7|once|TRBV5-8|.
CASSLVYEQYF
TGTGCCAGCAGCTTGGTGTACGAGCAGTACTTC
>TRBJ1-1|once|TRBV9|TRBD1
CASTDQGGANTEAFF
TGTGCCAGCACCGACCAGGGGGGGGCGAACACTGAAGCTTTCTTT
>TRBJ2-7|.|TRBV9|TRBD2
CASSPRLAPSYEQYF
TGTGCCAGCAGCCCGCGACTAGCGCCCTCCTACGAGCAGTACTTC
>TRBJ1-2|.|TRBV6-1|.
CAHRELNYGYTF
TGTGCCCACAGGGAATTGAACTATGGCTACACCTTC
>TRBJ2-5|.|TRBV7-9|.
CASSSGVRETQYF
TGTGCCAGCAGCTCCGGGGTAAGAGAGACCCAGTACTTC
>TRBJ1-6|.|TRBV30|TRBD1
CAWRLLGQAYNSPLHF
TGTGCCTGGAGACTTCTAGGACAGGCCTATAATTCACCCCTCCACTTT
>TRBJ1-3|.|TRBV9|.
CASEPSPLSGNTIYF
TGTGCCAGCGAGCCTTCCCCCCTCTCTGGAAACACCATATATTTT
>TRBJ1-2|.|TRBV25-1|.
CASSGMGGYTF
TGTGCCAGCAGTGGAATGGGCGGCTACACCTTC
>TRBJ1-1|.|TRBV11-2|TRBD1
CASSFRDRGPVDTEAFF
TGTGCCAGCAGCTTCCGGGACAGGGGGCCGGTGGACACTGAAGCTTTCTTT
>TRBJ2-3|.|TRBV5-1|.
CASSLDRFTDTQYF
TGCGCCAGCAGCTTGGACAGGTTCACAGATACGCAGTATTTT
>TRBJ1-1|.|TRBV5-6|.
CASSAFWNTEAFF
TGTGCCAGCAGCGCATTTTGGAACACTGAAGCTTTCTTT
>TRBJ1-1|.|TRBV6-5|.
CASSYGDRALNTEAFF
TGTGCCAGCAGTTACGGGGACCGGGCCTTGAACACTGAAGCTTTCTTT
>TRBJ1-2|.|TRBV13|.
CASRLQGSPNYGYTF
TGTGCCAGCAGGCTACAGGGTTCCCCTAACTATGGCTACACCTTC
>TRBJ1-3|.|TRBV28|.
CASSPGDPSGNTIYF
TGTGCCAGCAGTCCCGGGGACCCCTCTGGAAACACCATATATTTT
>TRBJ2-1|medium-sized|TRBV4-1|TRBD2
CASSHSPLLAGVGNEQFF
TGCGCCAGCAGCCACAGCCCCCTACTAGCGGGAGTAGGCAATGAGCAGTTCTTC